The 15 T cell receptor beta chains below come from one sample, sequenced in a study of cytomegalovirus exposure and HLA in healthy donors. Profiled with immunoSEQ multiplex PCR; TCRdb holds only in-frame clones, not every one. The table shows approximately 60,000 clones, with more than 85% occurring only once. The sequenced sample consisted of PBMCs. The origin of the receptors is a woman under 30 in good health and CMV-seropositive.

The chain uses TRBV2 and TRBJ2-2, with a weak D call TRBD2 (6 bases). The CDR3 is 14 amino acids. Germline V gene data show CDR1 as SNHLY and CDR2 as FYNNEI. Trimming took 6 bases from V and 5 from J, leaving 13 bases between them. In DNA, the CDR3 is TGTGCCAGCAGGTCGGGAGTAGGAACCGGGGAGCTGTTTTTT. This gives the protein CASRSGVGTGELFF.

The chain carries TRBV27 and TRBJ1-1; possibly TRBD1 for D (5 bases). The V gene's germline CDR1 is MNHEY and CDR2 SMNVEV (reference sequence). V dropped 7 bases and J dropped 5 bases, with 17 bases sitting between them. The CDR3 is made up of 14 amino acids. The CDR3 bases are TGTGCCAGCAACAACCGGGGGACTGGAACTGAAGCTTTCTTT. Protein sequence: CASNNRGTGTEAFF.

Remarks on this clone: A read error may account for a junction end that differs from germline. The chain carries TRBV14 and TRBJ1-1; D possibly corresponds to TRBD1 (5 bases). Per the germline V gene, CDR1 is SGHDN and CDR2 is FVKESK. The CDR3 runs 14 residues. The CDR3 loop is CASSQDNGGVEALF. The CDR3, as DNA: TGTGCCAGCAGCCAAGATAACGGGGGAGTTGAAGCTCTCTTT.

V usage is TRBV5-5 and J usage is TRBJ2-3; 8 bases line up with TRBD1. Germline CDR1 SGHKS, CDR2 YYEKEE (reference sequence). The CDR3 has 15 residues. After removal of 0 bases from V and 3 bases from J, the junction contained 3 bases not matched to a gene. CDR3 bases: TGTGCCAGCAGCTTGGTAGACAGGGGAACAGATACGCAGTATTTT. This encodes CASSLVDRGTDTQYF.

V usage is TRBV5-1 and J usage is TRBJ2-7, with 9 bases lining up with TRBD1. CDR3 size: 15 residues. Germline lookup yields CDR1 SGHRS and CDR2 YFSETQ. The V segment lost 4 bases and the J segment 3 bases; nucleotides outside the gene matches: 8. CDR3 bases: TGCGCCAGCAGCCTCGAAACAGGGGGCATCTACGAGCAGTACTTC. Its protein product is CASSLETGGIYEQYF.

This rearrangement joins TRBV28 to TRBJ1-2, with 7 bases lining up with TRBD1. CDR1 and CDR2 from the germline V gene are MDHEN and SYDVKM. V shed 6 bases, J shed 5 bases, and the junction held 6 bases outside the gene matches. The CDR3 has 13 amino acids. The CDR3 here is CASSTQGSYGYTF. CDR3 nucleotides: TGTGCCAGCAGCACACAGGGGTCTTATGGCTACACCTTC.

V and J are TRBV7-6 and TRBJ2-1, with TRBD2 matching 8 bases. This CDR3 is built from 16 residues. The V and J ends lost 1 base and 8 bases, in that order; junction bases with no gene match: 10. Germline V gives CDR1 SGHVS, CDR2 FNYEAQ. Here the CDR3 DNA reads TGTGCCAGCAGCTTAGTCGCGACTAGCGTTACGGATGAGCAGTTCTTC. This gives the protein CASSLVATSVTDEQFF.

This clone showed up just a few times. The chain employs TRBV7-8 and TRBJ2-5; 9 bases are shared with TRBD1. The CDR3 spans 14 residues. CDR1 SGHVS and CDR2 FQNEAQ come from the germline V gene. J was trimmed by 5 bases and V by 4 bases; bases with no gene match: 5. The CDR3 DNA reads TGTGCCAGCAGCTACGGGACAGGGTTGGAGACCCAGTACTTC. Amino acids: CASSYGTGLETQYF.

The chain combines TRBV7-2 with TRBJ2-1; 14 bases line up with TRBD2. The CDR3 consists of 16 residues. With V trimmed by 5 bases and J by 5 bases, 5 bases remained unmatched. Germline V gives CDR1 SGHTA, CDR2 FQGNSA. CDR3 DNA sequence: TGTGCCAGCAGCCTCGGGACTAGCGGGGGCCACAATGAGCAGTTCTTC. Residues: CASSLGTSGGHNEQFF.

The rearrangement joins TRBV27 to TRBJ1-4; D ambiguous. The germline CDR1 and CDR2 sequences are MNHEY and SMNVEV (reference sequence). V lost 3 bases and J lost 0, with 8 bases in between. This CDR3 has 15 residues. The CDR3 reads CASSLQAATNEKLFF. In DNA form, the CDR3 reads TGTGCCAGCAGTTTGCAGGCTGCAACTAATGAAAAACTGTTTTTT.

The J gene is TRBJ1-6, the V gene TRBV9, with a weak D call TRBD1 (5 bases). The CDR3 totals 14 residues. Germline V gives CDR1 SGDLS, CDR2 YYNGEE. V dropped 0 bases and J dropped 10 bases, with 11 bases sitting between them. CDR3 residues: CASSVGQGGSPLHF. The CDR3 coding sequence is TGTGCCAGCAGCGTAGGTCAGGGAGGATCACCCCTCCACTTT.

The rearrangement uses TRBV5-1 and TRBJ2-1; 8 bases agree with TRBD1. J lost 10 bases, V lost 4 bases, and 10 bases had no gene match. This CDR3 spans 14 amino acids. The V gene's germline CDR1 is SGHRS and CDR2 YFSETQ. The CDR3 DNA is TGCGCCAGCAGCCCAAACCAGGGGGCAGGGGAGCAGTTCTTC. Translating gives CASSPNQGAGEQFF.

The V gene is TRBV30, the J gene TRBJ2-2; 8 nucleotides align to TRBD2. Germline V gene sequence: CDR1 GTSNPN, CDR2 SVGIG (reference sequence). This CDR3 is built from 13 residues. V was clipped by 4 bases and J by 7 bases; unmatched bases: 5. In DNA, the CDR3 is TGTGCCTGGAAGAGCGGGAGCCTCGGGGAGCTGTTTTTT. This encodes CAWKSGSLGELFF. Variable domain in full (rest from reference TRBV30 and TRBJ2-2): SQTIHQWPATLVQPVGSPLSLECTVEGTSNPNLYWYRQAAGRGLQLLFYSVGIGQISSEVPQNLSASRPQDRQFILSSKKLLLSDSGFYLCAWKSGSLGELFFGEGSRLTVL.

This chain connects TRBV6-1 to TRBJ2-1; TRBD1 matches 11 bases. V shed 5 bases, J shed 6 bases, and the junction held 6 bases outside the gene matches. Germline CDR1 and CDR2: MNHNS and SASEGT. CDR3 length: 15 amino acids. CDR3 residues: CASSRAGTGGNEQFF. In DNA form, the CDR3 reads TGTGCCAGCAGTAGAGCCGGGACAGGGGGCAATGAGCAGTTCTTC.

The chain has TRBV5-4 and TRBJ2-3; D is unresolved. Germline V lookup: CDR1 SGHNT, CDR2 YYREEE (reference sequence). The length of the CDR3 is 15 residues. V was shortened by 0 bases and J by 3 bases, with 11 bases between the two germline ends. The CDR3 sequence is CASSLDPAGTDTQYF. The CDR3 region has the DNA TGTGCCAGCAGCTTGGATCCAGCAGGAACAGATACGCAGTATTTT. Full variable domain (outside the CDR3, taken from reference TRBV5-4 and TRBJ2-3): ETGVTQSPTHLIKTRGQQVTLRCSSQSGHNTVSWYQQALGQGPQFIFQYYREEENGRGNFPPRFSGLQFPNYSSELNVNALELDDSALYLCASSLDPAGTDTQYFGPGTRLTVL.